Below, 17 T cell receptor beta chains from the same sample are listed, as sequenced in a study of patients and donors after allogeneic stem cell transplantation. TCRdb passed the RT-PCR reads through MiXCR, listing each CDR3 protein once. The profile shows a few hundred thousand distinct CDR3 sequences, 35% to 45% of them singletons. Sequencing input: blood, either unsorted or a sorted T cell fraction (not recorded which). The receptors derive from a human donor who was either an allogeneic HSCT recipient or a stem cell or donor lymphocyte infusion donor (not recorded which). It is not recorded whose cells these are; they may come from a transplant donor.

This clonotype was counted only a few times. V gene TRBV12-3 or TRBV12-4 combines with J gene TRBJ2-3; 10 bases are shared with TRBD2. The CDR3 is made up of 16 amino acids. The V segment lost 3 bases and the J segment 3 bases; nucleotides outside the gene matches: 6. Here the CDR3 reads CASSFLPGLATDTQYF. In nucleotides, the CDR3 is TGTGCCAGCAGTTTCCTACCGGGACTAGCGACAGATACGCAGTATTTT.

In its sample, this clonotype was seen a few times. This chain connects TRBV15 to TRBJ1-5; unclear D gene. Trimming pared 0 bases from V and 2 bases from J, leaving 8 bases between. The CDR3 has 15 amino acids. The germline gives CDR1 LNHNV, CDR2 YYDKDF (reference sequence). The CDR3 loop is CATSREPGRNQPQHF. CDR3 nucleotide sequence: TGTGCCACCAGCAGAGAGCCGGGTCGCAATCAGCCCCAGCATTTT.

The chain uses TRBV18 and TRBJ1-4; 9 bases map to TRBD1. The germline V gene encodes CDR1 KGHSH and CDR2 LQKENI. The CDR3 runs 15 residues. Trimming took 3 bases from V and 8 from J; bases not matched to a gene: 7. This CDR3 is CASSPPGTGNEKLFF. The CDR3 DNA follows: TGTGCCAGCTCACCCCCGGGGACAGGGAACGAAAAACTGTTTTTT.

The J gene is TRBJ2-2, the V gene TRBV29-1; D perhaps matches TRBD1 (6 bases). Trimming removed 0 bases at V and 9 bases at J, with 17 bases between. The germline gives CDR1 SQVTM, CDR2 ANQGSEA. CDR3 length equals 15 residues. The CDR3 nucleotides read TGCAGCGTTGAAGAGTGGGGTACAGGGCAGCGGGAGCTGTTTTTT. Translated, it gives CSVEEWGTGQRELFF.

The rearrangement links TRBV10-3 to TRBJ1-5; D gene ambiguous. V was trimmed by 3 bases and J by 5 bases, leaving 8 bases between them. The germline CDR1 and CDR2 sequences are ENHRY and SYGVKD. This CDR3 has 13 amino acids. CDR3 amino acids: CAISESGHQPQHF. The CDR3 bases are TGTGCCATCAGTGAAAGCGGGCATCAGCCCCAGCATTTT.

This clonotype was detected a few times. CDR3: CASSQMDGNTEAFF. The CDR3 nucleotides read TGCGCCAGCAGCCAAATGGACGGGAACACTGAAGCTTTCTTT. The chain uses TRBV4-3 and TRBJ1-1; D gene ambiguous. The CDR3 runs to 14 residues. V dropped 2 bases and J dropped 1 base, with 8 bases sitting between them. CDR1 is LGHNA and CDR2 is YSLEER in the germline V gene.

The chain's CDR3 is CASSQARVENTEAFF. The CDR3 nucleotides are TGCGCCAGCAGCCAAGCCCGGGTGGAGAACACTGAAGCTTTCTTT. The V gene is TRBV4-3, the J gene TRBJ1-1; D gene ambiguous. The V end was cut by 1 base, the J end by 1 base, with 10 bases between. The CDR3 sequence is 15 residues long. Germline V CDR1 and CDR2: LGHNA, YSLEER.

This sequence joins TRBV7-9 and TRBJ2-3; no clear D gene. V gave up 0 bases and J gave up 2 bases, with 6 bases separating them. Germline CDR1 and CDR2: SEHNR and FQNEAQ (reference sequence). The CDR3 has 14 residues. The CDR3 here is CASSLAGLTDTQYF. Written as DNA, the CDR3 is TGTGCCAGCAGCTTAGCCGGGCTCACAGATACGCAGTATTTT. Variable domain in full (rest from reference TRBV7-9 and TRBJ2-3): DTGVSQNPRHKITKRGQNVTFRCDPISEHNRLYWYRQTLGQGPEFLTYFQNEAQLEKSRLLSDRFSAERPKGSFSTLEIQRTEQGDSAMYLCASSLAGLTDTQYFGPGTRLTVL.

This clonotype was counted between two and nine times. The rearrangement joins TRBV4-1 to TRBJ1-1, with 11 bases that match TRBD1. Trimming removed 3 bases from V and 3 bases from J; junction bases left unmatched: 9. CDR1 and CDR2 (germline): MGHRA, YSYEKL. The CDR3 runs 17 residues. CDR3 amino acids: CASSHPDRGRRDTEAFF. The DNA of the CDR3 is TGCGCCAGCAGCCACCCGGACAGGGGGCGCCGGGACACTGAAGCTTTCTTT.

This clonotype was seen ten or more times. CDR3 protein: CSARNYRVHYGYTF. CDR3 DNA sequence: TGCAGTGCTAGAAACTACAGGGTACACTATGGCTACACCTTC. The chain has TRBV20-1 and TRBJ1-2; weak D call: TRBD1 (6 bases). The CDR3 runs to 14 residues. The V end lost 2 bases, the J end lost 3 bases, and 13 bases lay between the germline ends. Germline V gives CDR1 DFQATT, CDR2 SNEGSKA (reference sequence).

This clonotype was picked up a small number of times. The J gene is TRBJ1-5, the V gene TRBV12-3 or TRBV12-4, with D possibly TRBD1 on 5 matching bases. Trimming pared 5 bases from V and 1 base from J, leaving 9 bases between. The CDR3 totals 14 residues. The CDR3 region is CASSVGTSNQPQHF. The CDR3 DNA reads TGTGCCAGCAGTGTTGGGACCAGCAATCAGCCCCAGCATTTT.

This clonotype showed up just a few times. The CDR3, as DNA: TGTGCCACCAGTGGCGGTCCAGGGGCTGACTATGGCTACACCTTC. Its protein product is CATSGGPGADYGYTF. The rearrangement links TRBV24-1 to TRBJ1-2, with D possibly TRBD1 on 6 matching bases. The germline CDR1 and CDR2 sequences are KGHDR and SFDVKD. The CDR3 has 15 amino acids. Trimming pared 5 bases from V and 3 bases from J, leaving 15 bases between.

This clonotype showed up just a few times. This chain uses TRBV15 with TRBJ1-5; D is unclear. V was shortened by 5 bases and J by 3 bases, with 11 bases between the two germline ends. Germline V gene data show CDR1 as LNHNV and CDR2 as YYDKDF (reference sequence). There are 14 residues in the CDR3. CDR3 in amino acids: CATSGLVDNQPQHF. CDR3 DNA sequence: TGTGCCACCAGCGGTTTAGTAGACAATCAGCCCCAGCATTTT.

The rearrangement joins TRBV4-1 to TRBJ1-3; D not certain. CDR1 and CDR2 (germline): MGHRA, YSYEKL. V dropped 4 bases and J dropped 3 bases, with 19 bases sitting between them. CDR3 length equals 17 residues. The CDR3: CASSPRLRGDYGNTIYF. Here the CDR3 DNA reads TGCGCCAGCAGCCCCCGATTGCGCGGTGACTATGGAAACACCATATATTTT.

Here the CDR3 DNA reads TGTGCCACCAGCAGAGATGGCCAGGGGTACACCTTC. It codes for CATSRDGQGYTF. The V and J genes are TRBV15 and TRBJ1-2; D possibly corresponds to TRBD1 (6 bases). Germline V lookup: CDR1 LNHNV, CDR2 YYDKDF (reference sequence). The V and J ends lost 0 bases and 11 bases respectively, with 10 bases between them. The CDR3 length is 12 residues.

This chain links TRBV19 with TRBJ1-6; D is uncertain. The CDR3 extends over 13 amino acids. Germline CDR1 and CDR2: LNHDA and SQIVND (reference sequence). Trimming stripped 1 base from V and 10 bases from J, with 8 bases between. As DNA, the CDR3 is TGTGCCAGTAGTATAGGGGAATGGTCACCCCTCCACTTT. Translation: CASSIGEWSPLHF.

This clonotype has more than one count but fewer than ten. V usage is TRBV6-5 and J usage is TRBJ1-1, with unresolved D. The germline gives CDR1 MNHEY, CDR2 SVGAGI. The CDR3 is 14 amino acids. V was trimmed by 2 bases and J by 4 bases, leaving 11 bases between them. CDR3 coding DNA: TGTGCCAGCAGTTACACAACAGCGGCCACTGAAGCTTTCTTT. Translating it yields CASSYTTAATEAFF.